The clone carrying this T cell receptor (beta chain) was recorded many times. Its cognate antigen is unknown. Then a second PCR, running roughly 7 to 12 cycles, was carried out with a sample-barcoded 5' primer and a J-beta primer mix. TCRdb fed the 5' RACE reads into MiXCR, producing one record per CDR3 protein. The sample lists roughly 1,800,000 distinct CDR3 sequences, roughly 50% occurring once. Looked up from germline, CDR1 is SEHNR and CDR2 is FQNEAQ (reference sequence). The V and J ends lost 4 bases and 9 bases respectively, with 13 bases between them. The CDR3 covers 12 residues. This sample is drawn from a study of blood T cells in healthy people across ages. Study-level findings and limits: Age advanced and TCR beta diversity per million T cells fell, roughly linearly.

The material sequenced was blood. V usage is TRBV7-9 and J usage is TRBJ2-7; TRBD1 is a possible D gene (6 bases). This TCR came from a woman aged 40-49 years in good health. CDR3 in amino acids: CASSSSQGRQYF. CDR3 DNA sequence: TGTGCCAGCAGCTCCTCTCAGGGGCGGCAGTACTTC.